The next 11 T cell receptor beta chains were all read from a single sample in a study of PD-1 blockade in classical Hodgkin lymphoma. Relapses following autologous stem cell transplantation were seen in all patients, with brentuximab vedotin exposure varying. Using immunoSEQ multiplex PCR, the repertoire was profiled, and TCRdb retains in-frame clones only, with some absent. The top ten hold 20% to 30% of the sample, which has tens of thousands of clones, roughly 70% seen once. Specimen: peripheral blood mononuclear cells (PBMCs), collected before the second cycle of nivolumab. Receptor source: a human donor with classical Hodgkin lymphoma.

Worth noting for this clone: One end of the junction fails to match germline, which may point to a read error. V is TRBV5-1 and J is TRBJ2-7; TRBD2 matches at 11 bases. From germline, CDR1 is SGHRS and CDR2 YFSETQ. The CDR3 totals 16 residues. The CDR3 here is CASSFQSGTSGTLGEF. Written as DNA, the CDR3 is TGCGCCAGCAGCTTCCAATCCGGGACTAGCGGCACCCTAGGCGAGTTC. The variable domain in full, with the rest retrieved from reference TRBV5-1 and TRBJ2-7, is KAGVTQTPRYLIKTRGQQVTLSCSPISGHRSVSWYQQTPGQGLQFLFEYFSETQRNKGNFPGRFSGRQFSNSRSEMNVSTLELGDSALYLCASSFQSGTSGTLGEFGPGTRLTVT.

This clone was found a few times. This sequence joins TRBV5-6 and TRBJ2-6; TRBD2 is a possible D gene (5 bases). The CDR3 has 17 residues. Germline CDR1 SGHDT, CDR2 YYEEEE. Trimming removed 4 bases from V and 0 bases from J, with 14 bases in between. As DNA, the CDR3 is TGTGCCAGCAGCGTTGTTGGGAGCTTCTCTGGGGCCAACGTCCTGACTTTC. It translates to CASSVVGSFSGANVLTF.

J is TRBJ2-5 and V is TRBV4-1; TRBD1 matches at 8 bases. Trimming at V came to 1 base and at J to 1 base, leaving 5 bases not matched to a gene. CDR1 is MGHRA, CDR2 YSYEKL, per germline. The length of the CDR3 is 16 residues. The CDR3 DNA sequence: TGCGCCAGCAGCCAAGGGACAGGGTTACGCCAAGAGACCCAGTACTTC. It specifies CASSQGTGLRQETQYF.

V is TRBV7-9 and J is TRBJ2-2, with 7 bases identical to TRBD2. Germline assignment: CDR1 SEHNR and CDR2 FQNEAQ (reference sequence). The ends lost 1 base at V and 0 bases at J; junction bases unmatched: 5. The CDR3 extends over 17 amino acids. CDR3 residues: CASSLVRGGPNTGELFF. CDR3 DNA sequence: TGTGCCAGCAGCTTAGTCCGCGGGGGTCCGAACACCGGGGAGCTGTTTTTT.

The chain employs TRBV6-6 and TRBJ1-2; 8 nucleotides match TRBD1. Germline assignment: CDR1 MNHNY and CDR2 SVGAGI (reference sequence). The CDR3 runs 14 residues. Losses at the gene ends were 2 bases for V and 8 bases for J; bases not matched to a gene: 7. The CDR3 DNA reads as TGTGCCAGCAGTTACGCGGACAGGGTGAACGGCTACACCTTC. It codes for CASSYADRVNGYTF.

The chain has TRBV5-6 and TRBJ2-2; D is possibly TRBD2 (5 bases). The length of the CDR3 is 16 residues. Trimming removed 0 bases from V and 1 base from J, with 10 bases in between. Germline values: CDR1 SGHDT, CDR2 YYEEEE. CDR3 protein: CASSLVGRGNTGELFF. The CDR3, as DNA: TGTGCCAGCAGCTTGGTAGGACGGGGGAACACCGGGGAGCTGTTTTTT. The complete variable domain, with remaining parts taken from reference TRBV5-6 and TRBJ2-2, reads DAGVTQSPTHLIKTRGQQVTLRCSPKSGHDTVSWYQQALGQGPQFIFQYYEEEERQRGNFPDRFSGHQFPNYSSELNVNALLLGDSALYLCASSLVGRGNTGELFFGEGSRLTVL.

In this sample, this clone turned up a few times. The chain combines TRBV19 with TRBJ1-5, with TRBD1 identical over 8 bases. Trimming at V came to 8 bases and at J to 6 bases, leaving 18 bases not matched to a gene. Germline CDR1 reads LNHDA; CDR2 reads SQIVND (reference sequence). The CDR3 sequence is 17 residues long. CDR3 DNA sequence: TGTGCCAGTGCCGGGACAGGACCAATGCGGGCCGGTCAGCCCCAGCATTTT. Translated: CASAGTGPMRAGQPQHF. Full variable domain (remainder filled in from reference TRBV19 and TRBJ1-5): DGGITQSPKYLFRKEGQNVTLSCEQNLNHDAMYWYRQDPGQGLRLIYYSQIVNDFQKGDIAEGYSVSREKKESFPLTVTSAQKNPTAFYLCASAGTGPMRAGQPQHFGDGTRLSIL.

V gene TRBV28 combines with J gene TRBJ1-5, with D hard to call. V lost 1 base and J lost 7, with 14 bases in between. The CDR3 spans 15 residues. CDR1 is MDHEN, CDR2 SYDVKM, per germline. The CDR3 loop reads CASSLSGLSTQPQHF. CDR3 DNA sequence: TGTGCCAGCAGTTTATCAGGACTCTCGACCCAGCCCCAGCATTTT.

This clone has just one count. The V call is TRBV19, the J call TRBJ2-4; a possible D gene is TRBD1 (5 bases). The CDR3 length is 13 residues. Trimming took 3 bases from V and 3 from J, leaving 6 bases between them. Per germline, CDR1 LNHDA and CDR2 SQIVND (reference sequence). The CDR3 DNA sequence: TGTGCCAGTAGTATTCAGGGCAAAAACATTCAGTACTTC. Translation gives CASSIQGKNIQYF.

The rearrangement links TRBV19 to TRBJ1-1, with a weak D call TRBD1 (6 bases). Trimming removed 5 bases from V and 11 bases from J, with 18 bases in between. Germline CDR1 and CDR2: LNHDA and SQIVND (reference sequence). The CDR3 length is 13 residues. The CDR3: CASSFLGAADAFF. CDR3 bases: TGTGCCAGTAGTTTCCTGGGGGCTGCCGATGCTTTCTTT.

This clone has just a few counts. The CDR3 nucleotides are TGTGCCAGCAGTTTACAGCAAGGGGAAGCTTTCTTT. It specifies CASSLQQGEAFF. This chain connects TRBV28 to TRBJ1-1; unclear D gene. Trimming cost V 2 bases and J 8 bases, with 9 bases left between them. CDR1 and CDR2 from the germline V gene are MDHEN and SYDVKM. CDR3 size: 12 residues. Combining the CDR3 with reference TRBV28 and TRBJ1-1 gives the whole variable domain DVKVTQSSRYLVKRTGEKVFLECVQDMDHENMFWYRQDPGLGLRLIYFSYDVKMKEKGDIPEGYSVSREKKERFSLILESASTNQTSMYLCASSLQQGEAFFGQGTRLTVV.